Given below is one T cell receptor beta chain in context. No antigen is known for it. This record belongs to a study of radiation and T cells in renal cell carcinoma. Points from the study as a whole: Pretreatment tumor biopsies were lacking, so baseline clonotypes are unknown. Top tumor clonotypes rose in blood 2 weeks post-radiation, then contracted.

Clones were sequenced by immunoSEQ multiplex PCR, and TCRdb holds only the in-frame ones, with some missing. The sample includes 150,000 or so clones, roughly nine tenths of them seen just once. The time point here: baseline pretreatment blood. Treatment specified: 15 Gy SBRT to primary tumor, nephrectomy 4 weeks later. Blood was sampled at baseline, 2 weeks and 4 weeks after SBRT. The sample consisted of blood, taken from a patient whose treatment included radiotherapy and nephrectomy. This receptor was obtained from a woman in her 70s with renal cell carcinoma.

The CDR3 DNA is TGTGCCAGCAGCTCCTGGACTAGCGGGGGTACAGATACGCAGTATTTT. It is translated as CASSSWTSGGTDTQYF. V is TRBV7-2 and J is TRBJ2-3, with 13 bases that match TRBD2. The CDR3 is made up of 16 amino acids. Germline V gives CDR1 SGHTA, CDR2 FQGNSA. The trim removed 4 bases at V and 3 bases at J, leaving 4 bases unmatched.